Listed here are 25 T cell receptor beta chains from one sample, sequenced in a study of OX40 agonist ivuxolimab in advanced cancers. The method was immunoSEQ multiplex PCR; TCRdb's version includes in-frame clones alone and lacks a portion of them. The sample comprises around 38,000 clones, around 88% of which are singletons, and 9% to 13% rests with the top ten. The sample here was CD4+ or CD8+ T cells sorted from blood, taken in a trial of the OX40 agonist ivuxolimab. The source is an adult with an advanced solid tumor such as melanoma, head and neck, liver or kidney cancer.

Points on this clone: Other nucleotide sequences in the sample specify the same CDR3. This chain connects TRBV11-2 to TRBJ2-1; D ambiguous. With 5 bases removed from V and 8 bases from J, the gap between germline ends came to 4 bases. The CDR3 totals 10 residues. CDR1 is SGHAT and CDR2 is FQNNGV in the germline V gene. This chain's CDR3 is CASSLYEQFF. The CDR3 nucleotides are TGTGCCAGCAGCCTTTATGAGCAGTTCTTC.

V gene TRBV27 combines with J gene TRBJ2-3; 9 nucleotides agree with TRBD2. The germline V gene has CDR1 MNHEY and CDR2 SMNVEV (reference sequence). V dropped 0 bases and J dropped 5; count of bases not matched to a gene: 6. This CDR3 comprises 16 residues. This chain's CDR3 is CASSLSGGRGIDTQYF. CDR3 DNA sequence: TGTGCCAGCAGTTTATCGGGCGGGAGGGGTATAGATACGCAGTATTTT.

The J gene is TRBJ2-3, the V gene TRBV11-3; no clear D. This CDR3 region has 14 residues. Germline CDR1 and CDR2: SGHNT and YENEEA. V was shortened by 5 bases and J by 4 bases, with 13 bases between the two germline ends. This chain's CDR3 is CASSPLGRPDTQYF. DNA for the CDR3: TGTGCCAGCAGCCCGCTTGGACGACCAGATACGCAGTATTTT.

In this sample, this clone turned up once. The chain carries TRBV7-9 and TRBJ2-1, with 8 bases lining up with TRBD2. The CDR3 totals 16 residues. Trimming took 5 bases from V and 4 from J; bases not matched to a gene: 10. CDR1 and CDR2 from the germline V gene are SEHNR and FQNEAQ (reference sequence). The DNA for the CDR3 is TGTGCCAGCAGCCCGGGGACGGCGGGGGGTTACAATGAGCAGTTCTTC. Protein sequence: CASSPGTAGGYNEQFF.

The chain links TRBV5-5 to TRBJ2-3, with D perhaps assigned TRBD1 or TRBD2 (5 bases each). This CDR3 region has 14 residues. Trimming took off 2 bases at V and 4 bases at J, with 11 bases between the two ends. Germline CDR1 SGHKS, CDR2 YYEKEE (reference sequence). CDR3 bases: TGTGCCAGCAGCTTAGGGGAGAGCGCAGATACGCAGTATTTT. It yields the protein CASSLGESADTQYF.

Comments on this clone: This CDR3 is also generated by other DNA sequences in the sample. This rearrangement joins TRBV2 to TRBJ2-1; no definite D call. Trimming shortened V by 1 base and J by 4 bases, and 2 bases separated the two germline ends. The germline CDR1 and CDR2 sequences are SNHLY and FYNNEI. The CDR3 is 12 residues long. CDR3: CASSEGYNEQFF. The DNA of the CDR3 is TGTGCCAGCAGTGAAGGTTACAATGAGCAGTTCTTC.

This clone was counted a few times. This sequence joins TRBV6-4 and TRBJ2-1; TRBD2 aligns across 8 bases. The V gene end was trimmed by 0 bases and the J gene end by 0 bases; junction bases not matched to a gene: 16. In germline, CDR1 is MRHNA, CDR2 SNTAGT. The CDR3 is 21 residues long. CDR3 sequence reads: CASSDSLSGDPFRSSYNEQFF. CDR3 DNA sequence: TGTGCCAGCAGTGACTCCCTTAGCGGGGACCCGTTTCGGAGCTCCTACAATGAGCAGTTCTTC.

This chain links TRBV19 with TRBJ2-1, with 10 bases fitting TRBD2. The trim removed 4 bases at V and 0 bases at J, leaving 0 bases unmatched. The germline V gene encodes CDR1 LNHDA and CDR2 SQIVND (reference sequence). This CDR3 is built from 15 residues. The CDR3 DNA follows: TGTGCCAGTAGTACTAGCGGGAGCTCCTACAATGAGCAGTTCTTC. This sequence encodes CASSTSGSSYNEQFF.

The table lists this clone with a count of one. The rearrangement joins TRBV29-1 to TRBJ2-5; D may be TRBD1 (7 bases). V lost 4 bases, J lost 4 bases, and 19 bases lay in between. The CDR3 runs 15 residues. Germline V gene lookup returns CDR1 SQVTM and CDR2 ANQGSEA. The CDR3 here is CSVGPRGFGGETQYF. For the CDR3, the DNA is TGCAGCGTTGGACCCAGGGGGTTCGGGGGAGAGACCCAGTACTTC.

V usage is TRBV6-6 and J usage is TRBJ2-7, with a possible D match to TRBD1 (6 bases). This CDR3 is built from 13 residues. With 2 bases removed from V and 4 bases from J, the gap between germline ends came to 9 bases. CDR1 is MNHNY, CDR2 SVGAGI, per germline (reference sequence). The chain's CDR3 is CASSYGDTYEQYF. The CDR3 nucleotides are TGTGCCAGCAGTTACGGGGACACGTACGAGCAGTACTTC.

The chain links TRBV27 to TRBJ2-3, with 12 bases aligning to TRBD1. The CDR3 length is 19 residues. V was clipped by 4 bases and J by 1 base; unmatched bases: 12. Germline CDR1 and CDR2: MNHEY and SMNVEV (reference sequence). CDR3 amino acids: CASSSDGTGGRSRTDTQYF. The CDR3 DNA is TGTGCCAGCAGTTCCGACGGGACAGGGGGCAGGAGCCGCACAGATACGCAGTATTTT.

This clone was detected once. One end of the junction fails to match germline, which may point to a read error. The CDR3 loop reads CASSDEGANSEAFF. CDR3 coding DNA: TGTGCCAGCAGTGACGAGGGGGCTAACAGTGAAGCTTTCTTT. The chain has TRBV25-1 and TRBJ1-1; 7 nucleotides line up with TRBD1. The germline V gene encodes CDR1 MGHDK and CDR2 SYGVNS. There are 14 residues in the CDR3.

The rearrangement joins TRBV7-6 to TRBJ2-1; D is perhaps TRBD1 (5 bases). V dropped 7 bases and J dropped 2 bases, with 15 bases sitting between them. Germline-derived CDR1 and CDR2 are SGHVS and FNYEAQ. The CDR3 extends over 15 amino acids. CDR3 nucleotide sequence: TGTGCCAGCACGCCGGAAAAGGGGACCTACAATGAGCAGTTCTTC. This encodes CASTPEKGTYNEQFF.

The chain carries TRBV11-2 and TRBJ2-2; the D is unclear. CDR1 and CDR2 from the germline V gene are SGHAT and FQNNGV. Trimming removed 1 base at V and 5 bases at J, with 2 bases between. The CDR3 length is 12 residues. The CDR3 protein is CASSLGTGELFF. The CDR3 coding sequence is TGTGCCAGCAGCTTAGGAACCGGGGAGCTGTTTTTT.

V and J are TRBV11-2 and TRBJ2-3; 9 positions match TRBD1. This CDR3 has 15 residues. V trimming: 1 base; J trimming: 5 bases; junction bases outside the gene matches: 4. Germline V gene sequence: CDR1 SGHAT, CDR2 FQNNGV. In nucleotides, the CDR3 is TGTGCCAGCAGCTTAGGGGACAGGGTCCTAGATACGCAGTATTTT. Amino acids: CASSLGDRVLDTQYF.

J is TRBJ2-1 and V is TRBV9; 9 nucleotides agree with TRBD2. This CDR3 has 17 amino acids. CDR1 is SGDLS, CDR2 YYNGEE, per germline. J lost 0 bases, V lost 0 bases, and 4 bases had no gene match. The CDR3 is CASSVAAGGYSYNEQFF. In nucleotides, the CDR3 is TGTGCCAGCAGCGTAGCAGCGGGGGGATACTCCTACAATGAGCAGTTCTTC.

The chain has TRBV13 and TRBJ1-2, with 7 bases lining up with TRBD1. Germline V lookup: CDR1 PRHDT, CDR2 FYEKMQ (reference sequence). After removal of 0 bases from V and 3 bases from J, the junction contained 1 base not matched to a gene. The CDR3 is made up of 14 amino acids. For the CDR3, the DNA is TGTGCCAGCAGCTTAGGGGACAGGTACTATGGCTACACCTTC. It specifies CASSLGDRYYGYTF.

V and J are TRBV7-9 and TRBJ2-7; 8 bases agree with TRBD1. Germline CDR1 is SEHNR and CDR2 is FQNEAQ (reference sequence). The CDR3 sequence is 15 residues long. After removal of 6 bases from V and 2 bases from J, the junction contained 9 bases not matched to a gene. The CDR3 sequence is CASSTGTGVAYEQYF. As DNA, the CDR3 is TGTGCCAGCAGTACCGGGACAGGTGTCGCCTACGAGCAGTACTTC.

The chain recombines TRBV6-4 with TRBJ2-3, with D maybe TRBD1 (6 bases). The CDR3 covers 15 residues. Deletions cut 3 bases from V and 2 bases from J, with 12 bases between. In germline, CDR1 is MRHNA, CDR2 SNTAGT. CDR3 region: CASSETDRPTDTQYF. The CDR3 DNA follows: TGTGCCAGCAGTGAGACGGACAGACCCACAGATACGCAGTATTTT.

J is TRBJ2-3 and V is TRBV20-1; 8 bases fit TRBD2. The germline V gene has CDR1 DFQATT and CDR2 SNEGSKA (reference sequence). The CDR3 length is 11 residues. The CDR3 nucleotides read TGCAGGGTAGCGGGGCCCGATACGCAGTATTTT. Amino acid sequence: CRVAGPDTQYF.

The V and J genes are TRBV7-9 and TRBJ2-1; no clear D gene. V was pared by 1 base and J by 10 bases, with 5 bases between. Looked up from germline, CDR1 is SEHNR and CDR2 is FQNEAQ (reference sequence). This CDR3 comprises 11 residues. The CDR3 bases are TGTGCCAGCAGCTTAGGCCCCGAGCAGTTCTTC. This gives the protein CASSLGPEQFF.

The rearrangement joins TRBV7-2 to TRBJ1-3; 7 nucleotides line up with TRBD1. CDR3 length equals 18 residues. Germline CDR1 reads SGHTA; CDR2 reads FQGNSA. With 1 base clipped from V and 3 bases from J, the junction kept 12 bases outside the gene matches. The DNA for the CDR3 is TGTGCCAGCAGCTTAGGGCAGGGGGACTACCTAGGTGGAAACACCATATATTTT. This gives the protein CASSLGQGDYLGGNTIYF.

CDR3 nucleotides: TGTGCCAGCACAACAGGAAGGTGGGATGAGCAGTTCTTC. It specifies CASTTGRWDEQFF. The chain uses TRBV13 and TRBJ2-1; perhaps TRBD1 as D (5 bases). The germline gives CDR1 PRHDT, CDR2 FYEKMQ (reference sequence). The V end was cut by 7 bases, the J end by 8 bases, with 15 bases between. This CDR3 region has 13 residues.

The rearrangement uses TRBV9 and TRBJ2-5; TRBD2 is a possible D gene (5 bases). In germline, CDR1 is SGDLS, CDR2 YYNGEE. The CDR3 runs to 12 residues. Deletions cut 7 bases from V and 1 base from J, with 8 bases between. The CDR3 DNA reads as TGTGCCAGCGAGGGATCCCAAGAGACCCAGTACTTC. Its translation is CASEGSQETQYF.

The rearrangement uses TRBV14 and TRBJ1-1, with 7 bases lining up with TRBD1. Trimming at V came to 4 bases and at J to 1 base, leaving 6 bases not matched to a gene. Germline lookup yields CDR1 SGHDN and CDR2 FVKESK. The CDR3 runs 15 residues. The CDR3 DNA follows: TGTGCCAGCAGCCCCAGACAGGGCCAGAACACTGAAGCTTTCTTT. This translates into CASSPRQGQNTEAFF.